The 13 T cell receptor beta chains given below trace back to one sample, sequenced in a study of cytomegalovirus exposure and HLA in healthy donors. Vbeta (60) and Jbeta (13) primers were used in the PCR. Profiling relied on immunoSEQ multiplex PCR, and the TCRdb table lists in-frame clones only, not all of them. Of approximately 150,000 clones listed, over 75% were seen once; the top ten hold about 2.2%. The sample was PBMCs. Every receptor here comes from a male donor in good health and CMV-seronegative.

V and J are TRBV7-8 and TRBJ2-1, with 10 bases lining up with TRBD2. V dropped 1 base and J dropped 7; count of bases not matched to a gene: 4. CDR3 length: 15 residues. Germline V lookup: CDR1 SGHVS, CDR2 FQNEAQ. The CDR3, as DNA: TGTGCCAGCAGCTTAGTAGCGGGGGGAACTAATGAGCAGTTCTTC. Its protein is CASSLVAGGTNEQFF.

The chain is built from TRBV7-2 and TRBJ2-7, with TRBD2 matching over 9 bases. The CDR3 contains 15 residues. J lost 0 bases, V lost 2 bases, and 2 bases had no gene match. In germline, CDR1 is SGHTA, CDR2 FQGNSA. The CDR3 bases are TGTGCCAGCAGCTTACAAGCGGGGGGCTCCTACGAGCAGTACTTC. Its protein product is CASSLQAGGSYEQYF.

The chain is built from TRBV29-1 and TRBJ1-1; a weak D match, TRBD1 (6 bases). V lost 7 bases and J 5 bases, leaving 17 bases between the germline ends. Looked up from germline, CDR1 is SQVTM and CDR2 is ANQGSEA. This CDR3 spans 13 amino acids. The CDR3 region is CSASSGAQTEAFF. The CDR3 nucleotides are TGCAGCGCCTCCTCAGGGGCCCAAACTGAAGCTTTCTTT.

The V call is TRBV5-1, the J call TRBJ2-2; D is possibly TRBD1 (6 bases). The germline V gene encodes CDR1 SGHRS and CDR2 YFSETQ. V shed 0 bases and J shed 1 base, with 13 bases lying between them. The CDR3 spans 17 residues. CDR3 sequence reads: CASSLAGQRQNTGELFF. The CDR3 DNA sequence: TGCGCCAGCAGCTTGGCCGGACAGCGTCAGAACACCGGGGAGCTGTTTTTT.

This rearrangement joins TRBV7-2 to TRBJ2-1, with D unclear. V was shortened by 5 bases and J by 4 bases, with 15 bases between the two germline ends. This CDR3 has 15 residues. The germline gives CDR1 SGHTA, CDR2 FQGNSA. CDR3 in DNA: TGTGCCAGCAGCCCCCGTAGCTCCAATTACAATGAGCAGTTCTTC. Residues: CASSPRSSNYNEQFF.

The sample holds one count of this clone. J is TRBJ1-2 and V is TRBV7-2, with D possibly being TRBD1 (6 bases). CDR1 is SGHTA, CDR2 FQGNSA, per germline. The CDR3 runs to 15 residues. With 1 base removed from V and 8 bases from J, the gap between germline ends came to 17 bases. The CDR3 DNA sequence: TGTGCCAGCAGCTTAGTTTCGAGACAGGCCGAAGGCTACACCTTC. This gives the protein CASSLVSRQAEGYTF.

J is TRBJ2-3 and V is TRBV5-1; TRBD2 agrees at 13 bases. The CDR3 spans 18 residues. Losses at the gene ends were 0 bases for V and 0 bases for J; bases not matched to a gene: 4. Germline V lookup: CDR1 SGHRS, CDR2 YFSETQ. The CDR3 coding sequence is TGCGCCAGCAGCTTGGCGACTAGCGGGGGGCCTAGCACAGATACGCAGTATTTT. It translates to CASSLATSGGPSTDTQYF.

The chain combines TRBV5-4 with TRBJ1-3; 8 bases are shared with TRBD1. This CDR3 region has 15 residues. The germline CDR1 and CDR2 sequences are SGHNT and YYREEE (reference sequence). V was clipped by 2 bases and J by 2 bases; unmatched bases: 3. CDR3 region: CASSLGRGPGNTIYF. The CDR3 DNA reads as TGTGCCAGCAGCTTAGGCAGGGGGCCTGGAAACACCATATATTTT. Combining the CDR3 with reference TRBV5-4 and TRBJ1-3 gives the whole variable domain ETGVTQSPTHLIKTRGQQVTLRCSSQSGHNTVSWYQQALGQGPQFIFQYYREEENGRGNFPPRFSGLQFPNYSSELNVNALELDDSALYLCASSLGRGPGNTIYFGEGSWLTVV.

This clone was picked up a small number of times. V is TRBV28 and J is TRBJ1-1; tentative D call: TRBD1 (5 bases). Germline values: CDR1 MDHEN, CDR2 SYDVKM. V was trimmed by 3 bases and J by 6 bases, leaving 11 bases between them. CDR3 size: 13 residues. For the CDR3, the DNA is TGTGCCAGCAGTTTTCAGGGCGTGCCTGAAGCTTTCTTT. This encodes CASSFQGVPEAFF. The full variable domain, rest sourced from reference TRBV28 and TRBJ1-1, is DVKVTQSSRYLVKRTGEKVFLECVQDMDHENMFWYRQDPGLGLRLIYFSYDVKMKEKGDIPEGYSVSREKKERFSLILESASTNQTSMYLCASSFQGVPEAFFGQGTRLTVV.

The J gene is TRBJ2-1, the V gene TRBV15, with TRBD2 identical over 10 bases. Losses at the gene ends were 0 bases for V and 2 bases for J; bases not matched to a gene: 4. CDR1 is LNHNV, CDR2 YYDKDF, per germline (reference sequence). There are 17 residues in the CDR3. Written as DNA, the CDR3 is TGTGCCACCAGCAGAGATACGAGCGGGGGGGCCTACAATGAGCAGTTCTTC. This sequence encodes CATSRDTSGGAYNEQFF.

The J gene is TRBJ1-3, the V gene TRBV9; tentatively, D is TRBD1 (6 bases). V was shortened by 0 bases and J by 0 bases, with 13 bases between the two germline ends. The germline V gene has CDR1 SGDLS and CDR2 YYNGEE. This CDR3 is 17 amino acids long. The CDR3 protein is CASSVAGAGSSGNTIYF. CDR3 nucleotide sequence: TGTGCCAGCAGCGTAGCAGGGGCAGGCAGCTCTGGAAACACCATATATTTT.

This chain uses TRBV11-2 with TRBJ1-1; TRBD1 aligns across 10 bases. This CDR3 is 15 amino acids long. The trim removed 2 bases at V and 1 base at J, leaving 1 base unmatched. The germline CDR1 and CDR2 sequences are SGHAT and FQNNGV. The CDR3 spells CASSLRDRGNTEAFF. The CDR3 DNA sequence: TGTGCCAGCAGCTTACGGGACAGGGGGAACACTGAAGCTTTCTTT.

This clone has a handful of counts. V usage is TRBV27 and J usage is TRBJ1-6, with a tentative D call TRBD1 (5 bases). The CDR3 runs to 14 residues. Looked up from germline, CDR1 is MNHEY and CDR2 is SMNVEV (reference sequence). Trimming stripped 7 bases from V and 6 bases from J, with 13 bases between. CDR3 sequence reads: CASTLGPVNSPLHF. As DNA, the CDR3 is TGTGCCAGCACCCTGGGGCCGGTTAATTCACCCCTCCACTTT.